Within the sample, the clone carrying this TCR beta chain is medium-sized. Its antigen is undetermined. Sequencing used immunoSEQ multiplex PCR; TCRdb keeps in-frame clones, though not all of them. The repertoire holds some 200,000 clones, approximately 93% seen once, with around 4% in the top ten. The data derive from a study of T cell responses to AZD1222 COVID-19 vaccine. Broader study findings: Baseline seropositivity characterized only 5 or 6 AZD1222 recipients.

There are 18 residues in the CDR3. Germline CDR1 is LNHDA and CDR2 is SQIVND (reference sequence). Trimming left V 1 base short and J 0 bases short, with 16 bases between. This clonotype was obtained from an adult in good health. V gene TRBV19 combines with J gene TRBJ1-5; D may be TRBD1 (5 bases). Sample: peripheral blood, taken on day 0 of AZD1222 vaccination. The CDR3 coding sequence is TGTGCCAGTAGTATAGCATTAACGGGCAGGGATAGCAATCAGCCCCAGCATTTT. Protein product: CASSIALTGRDSNQPQHF.